Described below is a single T cell receptor (beta chain) sequence and its context. This sample stems from a study of OX40 agonist ivuxolimab in advanced cancers. Across the study: The eligibility criteria allowed prior anti-PD-1, anti-PD-L1 or anti-CTLA-4 therapy, and around 38% had some.

Sequencing was performed with immunoSEQ multiplex PCR; in TCRdb, only in-frame clones are kept and a portion is missing. The sample lists about 51,000 clones, more than 65% occurring once. The CDR3 totals 14 residues. With 7 bases removed from V and 4 bases from J, the gap between germline ends came to 17 bases. Looked up from germline, CDR1 is SQVTM and CDR2 is ANQGSEA. This TCR came from an adult with an advanced solid tumor such as melanoma, head and neck, liver or kidney cancer. The J gene is TRBJ2-1, the V gene TRBV29-1; unclear D gene. The source was CD4+ or CD8+ T cells sorted from blood, collected in a trial of the OX40 agonist ivuxolimab. The CDR3 DNA follows: TGCAGCGCTGCAAGTCTGATGGGATACAATGAGCAGTTCTTC. Its protein product is CSAASLMGYNEQFF.